This T cell receptor (beta chain) was recovered during a study of cytomegalovirus exposure and HLA in healthy donors. V was pared by 1 base and J by 2 bases, with 7 bases between. Germline V gene sequence: CDR1 SGHTA, CDR2 FQGNSA. This CDR3 has 14 amino acids. The study ran its PCR with 60 Vbeta and 13 Jbeta primers. Here immunoSEQ multiplex PCR was the method, and the copy in TCRdb shows in-frame clones only, minus some. The sample has about 300,000 clones, roughly 85% seen once; the top ten hold less than 4.5%. The sequenced material came from PBMCs. The TCR sequence derives from a man aged 35-49 years in good health and CMV-seropositive. The rearrangement links TRBV7-2 to TRBJ2-3; D is unresolved. CDR3: CASSLDSYTDTQYF. CDR3 bases: TGTGCCAGCAGCTTAGACAGCTACACAGATACGCAGTATTTT.